This TCR beta chain derives from a study of cytomegalovirus exposure and HLA in healthy donors. The CDR3 has 17 amino acids. The V end lost 0 bases, the J end lost 2 bases, and 17 bases lay between the germline ends. Germline CDR1 is SGHRS and CDR2 is YFSETQ. Measured with immunoSEQ multiplex PCR; TCRdb has only the in-frame clones, and not every one. The sample lists fewer than 85,000 clones, roughly 92% occurring once. The chain employs TRBV5-1 and TRBJ2-5; D might be TRBD1 (5 bases). The sequence derives from a young woman in good health and CMV-seronegative. Sequencing input: PBMCs. The CDR3 spells CASSLGARQGLQETQYF. For the CDR3, the DNA is TGCGCCAGCAGCTTGGGGGCGCGGCAGGGCCTACAAGAGACCCAGTACTTC.